This TCR beta chain was obtained from a study of response to subunit inactivated influenza vaccine. Study-level points and caveats: Authors suggested seasonal influenza vaccinations each recruit few new T cells.

The CDR3 loop spans 14 amino acids. V was trimmed by 2 bases and J by 2 bases, leaving 7 bases between them. Germline CDR1 MNHEY, CDR2 SVGAGI. TCRdb called the RT-PCR reads again in MiXCR, with one record for every CDR3 protein. The table includes fewer than 600,000 distinct CDR3 sequences, more than 7% detected once. In the case of this clonotype: Its specificity is not known.

The chain links TRBV6-5 to TRBJ1-5; D remains unclear. This TCR derives from a man aged 50 to 69 who received an inactivated influenza vaccine. The sample was PBMCs from blood, taken 23 months after vaccination. CDR3 nucleotide sequence: TGTGCCAGCAGTTACAGTCAGGGCAATCAGCCCCAGCATTTT. Translated: CASSYSQGNQPQHF.